This TCR beta chain was identified in a study of PD-1 blockade in classical Hodgkin lymphoma. The time point here: cycle 4 day 1 (C4D1), after 6 weeks of nivolumab. Each patient relapsed following autologous stem cell transplantation, and prior brentuximab vedotin exposure differed. This clone came up once. The antigen is undetermined. Assay: immunoSEQ multiplex PCR; the TCRdb copy retains only in-frame clones and omits some. This sample has 20,000 to 30,000 clones, with about 70% found just once. Per the germline V gene, CDR1 is MDHEN and CDR2 is SYDVKM. Between the trimmed V and J ends, which lost 6 bases and 2 bases, there was a span of 13 bases. This CDR3 spans 14 amino acids. Study conclusions and caveats: Newly diagnosed patients reportedly had lower baseline TCR diversity than healthy donors.

This chain connects TRBV28 to TRBJ1-2; D call uncertain. Sequenced here: peripheral blood mononuclear cells (PBMCs), sampled before the fourth cycle of nivolumab. This TCR came from a human donor with classical Hodgkin lymphoma. The CDR3 sequence: CASRHSGVNYGYTF. For the CDR3, the DNA is TGTGCCAGCAGACATTCAGGCGTGAACTATGGCTACACCTTC.